Following are 10 T cell receptor beta chains from one sample sequenced in a study of siplizumab effects on memory and regulatory T cells. Clones were sequenced by immunoSEQ multiplex PCR, and TCRdb holds only the in-frame ones, with some missing. The table has 90,000 to 95,000 clones, 80% to 95% seen once. The sample was CD8+ T cells sorted from blood. The receptors shown here come from a human donor in good health.

The rearrangement links TRBV7-9 to TRBJ2-7, with TRBD2 matching 7 bases. CDR3 length equals 15 residues. The ends lost 1 base at V and 1 base at J; junction bases unmatched: 4. Looked up from germline, CDR1 is SEHNR and CDR2 is FQNEAQ (reference sequence). The CDR3 region is CASSLVSSGSYEQYF. DNA for the CDR3: TGTGCCAGCAGCTTAGTGTCTAGCGGATCCTACGAGCAGTACTTC.

V usage is TRBV30 and J usage is TRBJ2-7; 8 bases are a match to TRBD2. The CDR3 extends over 14 amino acids. J gave up 3 bases and V 1 base, and 5 bases lay outside the gene matches. CDR1 is GTSNPN and CDR2 is SVGIG in the germline V gene (reference sequence). CDR3 amino acids: CAWSAGRGGYEQYF. CDR3 DNA sequence: TGTGCCTGGAGTGCGGGACGGGGGGGCTACGAGCAGTACTTC.

The chain combines TRBV4-2 with TRBJ1-1; TRBD1 matches at 7 bases. With 0 bases clipped from V and 1 base from J, the junction kept 8 bases outside the gene matches. Looked up from germline, CDR1 is LGHNA and CDR2 is YNFKEQ. There are 17 residues in the CDR3. Here the CDR3 reads CASSQDRGQTQNTEAFF. The CDR3 nucleotides read TGTGCCAGCAGCCAAGATAGGGGACAGACTCAGAACACTGAAGCTTTCTTT.

This clone came up a few times. The chain couples TRBV19 to TRBJ1-1, with D hard to call. V lost 10 bases, J lost 7 bases, and 13 bases lay in between. This CDR3 contains 11 residues. Germline CDR1 is LNHDA and CDR2 is SQIVND (reference sequence). The CDR3 region has the DNA TGTGCCACCATACTACTAGGTGAAGCTTTCTTT. Protein sequence: CATILLGEAFF.

The chain links TRBV10-3 to TRBJ1-2, with 7 bases fitting TRBD1. CDR3 length: 12 amino acids. CDR1 is ENHRY, CDR2 SYGVKD, per germline. Losses at the gene ends were 10 bases for V and 7 bases for J; bases not matched to a gene: 9. For the CDR3, the DNA is TGTGCCACTCTAGGGGGCGCCGTTGGCTACACCTTC. Residues: CATLGGAVGYTF.

Here the CDR3 DNA reads TGTGCCAGCGGCGACCTACCAGCTTCTAACACTGAAGCTTTCTTT. Its protein is CASGDLPASNTEAFF. The V and J genes are TRBV2 and TRBJ1-1; D gene unclear. The CDR3 sequence is 15 residues long. Per germline, CDR1 SNHLY and CDR2 FYNNEI. The V and J ends lost 8 bases and 2 bases respectively, with 18 bases between them.

The chain has TRBV4-1 and TRBJ1-1; TRBD1 might be the D (5 bases). There are 14 residues in the CDR3. The germline CDR1 and CDR2 sequences are MGHRA and YSYEKL. V was clipped by 4 bases and J by 0 bases, with 9 bases between them. CDR3 bases: TGCGCCAGCAGCCCCCGGGGGATGAACACTGAAGCTTTCTTT. Its protein product is CASSPRGMNTEAFF.

This sequence joins TRBV4-1 and TRBJ2-3; unclear D gene. Per germline, CDR1 MGHRA and CDR2 YSYEKL. The CDR3 has 14 amino acids. Trimming pared 2 bases from V and 3 bases from J, leaving 9 bases between. The CDR3 DNA follows: TGCGCCAGCAGCCAACGTGGCTCGACAGATACGCAGTATTTT. Its protein product is CASSQRGSTDTQYF.

This chain links TRBV2 with TRBJ2-3, with 15 bases matching TRBD2. Germline V gives CDR1 SNHLY, CDR2 FYNNEI. The CDR3 sequence is 17 residues long. The trim removed 8 bases at V and 0 bases at J, leaving 6 bases unmatched. The CDR3 region is CASEGLAGGASTDTQYF. The CDR3 coding sequence is TGTGCCAGCGAGGGACTAGCGGGAGGAGCTAGCACAGATACGCAGTATTTT.

The chain recombines TRBV11-2 with TRBJ2-1; 9 positions agree with TRBD1. The CDR3 spans 15 residues. Per germline, CDR1 SGHAT and CDR2 FQNNGV. V lost 1 base to trimming and J lost 6 bases; unmatched junction nucleotides: 4. For the CDR3, the DNA is TGTGCCAGCAGCTTAGGTAACAGGGGGCCCAATGAGCAGTTCTTC. Translating gives CASSLGNRGPNEQFF.